The 13 T cell receptor beta chains below were found in one sample sequenced in a study of beta chain features in type 1 diabetes (dated by TCRdb to about 2018). Points the paper makes about the study in general: In all four CD4+ subsets, TCRB CDR3 length was moderately but significantly shorter in type 1 diabetes patients.

No antigens are known for them. Library method: the immunoSEQ multiplex PCR assay. The High Capacity cDNA Reverse Transcription Kit was used to reverse transcribe all of the isolated RNA, meaning that expressed TCRB transcripts were what got sequenced. Drawn from immuneACCESS, this table holds only the in-frame rearrangements with V and J called that TCRdb kept. Clones are partly lost; checked studies trace under half to an unresolved V gene and leave the rest unexplained. The sample table contains 640,000 or so clones; only one count was recorded for under 15% of them. 0.02% to 0.025% of the sample is taken by the ten largest. The sample consisted of naive CD4+ T cells from blood. The sample's cell subset or site label, in plain terms: true naive CD4+ T cells. Every receptor here comes from a man aged 18 to 30 with type 1 diabetes.

This clone was observed a few times. The chain employs TRBV10-2 and TRBJ2-5, with D possibly being TRBD1 or TRBD2 (7 bases each). Germline lookup yields CDR1 WSHSY and CDR2 SAAADI. The CDR3 runs to 13 residues. V was pared by 7 bases and J by 3 bases, with 12 bases between. Written as DNA, the CDR3 is TGCGCCAGCAAACAGGGGAGGGAAGAGACCCAGTACTTC. This sequence encodes CASKQGREETQYF.

The genes are TRBV7-3 and TRBJ2-1; 10 positions match TRBD2. The CDR3 length is 21 residues. Germline assignment: CDR1 SGHTA and CDR2 FQGTGA. Trimming at V came to 3 bases and at J to 0 bases, leaving 17 bases not matched to a gene. The CDR3 loop is CASSFGSTSGVRLSSYNEQFF. The CDR3 DNA reads TGTGCCAGCAGCTTCGGCTCTACTAGCGGGGTTCGACTTAGCTCCTACAATGAGCAGTTCTTC.

This clone appeared a few times. The V gene is TRBV6-5, the J gene TRBJ1-5; a possible D gene is TRBD1 (5 bases). CDR3 length: 15 amino acids. V dropped 2 bases and J dropped 2 bases, with 10 bases sitting between them. Looked up from germline, CDR1 is MNHEY and CDR2 is SVGAGI. The CDR3 DNA is TGTGCCAGCAGTTACGCCCGGGGCGGCAATCAGCCCCAGCATTTT. This codes for CASSYARGGNQPQHF.

This clone came up a few times. The chain combines TRBV5-4 with TRBJ2-5, with D tentatively TRBD1 (5 bases). Germline V gene data show CDR1 as SGHNT and CDR2 as YYREEE (reference sequence). The CDR3 is 15 residues long. The V end was cut by 4 bases, the J end by 1 base, with 14 bases between. CDR3 DNA: TGTGCCAGCAGCCAAGATCTCAGGGTCCAAGAGACCCAGTACTTC. Translating gives CASSQDLRVQETQYF.

The chain has TRBV29-1 and TRBJ1-2; 7 bases line up with TRBD1. J was trimmed by 2 bases and V by 7 bases; bases with no gene match: 4. Per the germline V gene, CDR1 is SQVTM and CDR2 is ANQGSEA. The CDR3 length is 12 residues. As DNA, the CDR3 is TGCAGCGCGACAGGGACCAACTATGGCTACACCTTC. It specifies CSATGTNYGYTF.

In this sample, this clone turned up a few times. The rearrangement links TRBV19 to TRBJ1-5; TRBD1 might be the D (5 bases). Trimming took 3 bases from V and 0 from J, leaving 15 bases between them. CDR1 is LNHDA and CDR2 is SQIVND in the germline V gene (reference sequence). CDR3 length: 17 amino acids. The CDR3 loop reads CASSMVGTAYSNQPQHF. The CDR3, as DNA: TGTGCCAGTAGTATGGTGGGGACGGCATATAGCAATCAGCCCCAGCATTTT.

The rearrangement uses TRBV4-1 and TRBJ2-7; no clear D. The CDR3 sequence is 15 residues long. Trimming took off 5 bases at V and 3 bases at J, with 17 bases between the two ends. Germline CDR1 MGHRA, CDR2 YSYEKL. The CDR3 here is CASSDRVSVGYEQYF. Here the CDR3 DNA reads TGCGCCAGCAGCGACCGGGTGTCGGTTGGCTACGAGCAGTACTTC.

A remark on this clone: Other DNA sequences in this specimen translate into the identical CDR3. The chain combines TRBV7-2 with TRBJ1-2; 10 nucleotides match TRBD1. Germline CDR1 is SGHTA and CDR2 is FQGNSA. V trimming: 5 bases; J trimming: 3 bases; junction bases outside the gene matches: 6. This CDR3 comprises 15 residues. The CDR3 reads CASSPRTGGDYGYTF. For the CDR3, the DNA is TGTGCCAGCAGCCCCCGGACAGGGGGTGACTATGGCTACACCTTC.

This clone was recorded a few times. The rearrangement links TRBV19 to TRBJ2-3; 8 bases map to TRBD1. Trimming cost V 8 bases and J 2 bases; bases outside gene matches: 6. The CDR3 is 14 amino acids. Germline values: CDR1 LNHDA, CDR2 SQIVND (reference sequence). The CDR3 here is CASGTGPLTDTQYF. CDR3 in DNA: TGTGCCAGTGGGACAGGCCCCCTCACAGATACGCAGTATTTT.

This clone has more than one count but fewer than ten. The chain combines TRBV30 with TRBJ1-2; D gene unclear. This CDR3 comprises 17 residues. Between the trimmed V and J ends, which lost 2 bases and 4 bases, there was a span of 23 bases. Germline V gene sequence: CDR1 GTSNPN, CDR2 SVGIG (reference sequence). CDR3 nucleotides: TGTGCCTGGAGTAATCGGGTGTCCCTTCCCTTCCTCTATGGCTACACCTTC. Translating gives CAWSNRVSLPFLYGYTF. The variable domain in full, with the rest retrieved from reference TRBV30 and TRBJ1-2, is SQTIHQWPATLVQPVGSPLSLECTVEGTSNPNLYWYRQAAGRGLQLLFYSVGIGQISSEVPQNLSASRPQDRQFILSSKKLLLSDSGFYLCAWSNRVSLPFLYGYTFGSGTRLTVV.

The chain combines TRBV6-6 with TRBJ2-7; D remains ambiguous. CDR3 length: 12 residues. V lost 8 bases, J lost 1 base, and 9 bases lay in between. Germline V gene lookup returns CDR1 MNHNY and CDR2 SVGAGI (reference sequence). The CDR3 here is CASAAESYEQYF. DNA of the CDR3: TGTGCCAGCGCTGCTGAGTCCTACGAGCAGTACTTC.

This clone showed up just a few times. At one end, the junction sequence differs from germline, possibly due to a read error. Different DNA sequences within this sample yield the same CDR3. This chain connects TRBV30 to TRBJ2-7; 10 bases match TRBD2. Germline loops: CDR1 GTSNPN, CDR2 SVGIG (reference sequence). The CDR3 has 13 residues. DNA for the CDR3: TGCGCCTGGAGTCCAAGACTAGCGGGCGAGCAGTACTTC. This translates into CAWSPRLAGEQYF.

This clone was seen a few times. The genes are TRBV6-5 and TRBJ2-7, with D possibly TRBD1 on 8 matching bases. The CDR3 length is 16 residues. Germline V CDR1 and CDR2: MNHEY, SVGAGI. V was shortened by 2 bases and J by 3 bases, with 17 bases between the two germline ends. In DNA, the CDR3 is TGTGCCAGCAGTTACCCCAGCGGGACAGGACTCTACGAGCAGTACTTC. This translates into CASSYPSGTGLYEQYF.